This T cell receptor beta chain was found in a study of PD-1 blockade in classical Hodgkin lymphoma. The repertoire was sequenced with immunoSEQ multiplex PCR; TCRdb's copy has only in-frame clones and lacks some. The table has around 150,000 clones, about 81% seen once. The germline CDR1 and CDR2 sequences are MDHEN and SYDVKM. Germline trimming cut 3 bases from V and 2 bases from J; bases unmatched to any gene: 9. CDR3 length: 16 residues. All patients experienced relapse after autologous stem cell transplantation, and brentuximab vedotin exposure was variable. This TCR came from a human donor with classical Hodgkin lymphoma. The chain links TRBV28 to TRBJ1-2, with TRBD1 matching over 7 bases. Sequenced material: peripheral blood mononuclear cells (PBMCs), taken before the second cycle of nivolumab. The CDR3 region has the DNA TGTGCCAGCAGTTTGTGGGACAGATTGCCAAACTATGGCTACACCTTC. Encoded protein: CASSLWDRLPNYGYTF.